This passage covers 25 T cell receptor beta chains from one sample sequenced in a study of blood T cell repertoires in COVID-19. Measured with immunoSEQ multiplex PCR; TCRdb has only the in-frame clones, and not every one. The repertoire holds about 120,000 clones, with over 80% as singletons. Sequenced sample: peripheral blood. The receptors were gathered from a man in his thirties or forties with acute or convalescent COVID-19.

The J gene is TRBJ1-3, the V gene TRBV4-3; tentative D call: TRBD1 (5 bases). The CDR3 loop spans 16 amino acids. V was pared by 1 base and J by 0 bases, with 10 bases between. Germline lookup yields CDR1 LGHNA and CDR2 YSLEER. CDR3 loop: CASSQAATASGNTIYF. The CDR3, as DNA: TGCGCCAGCAGCCAAGCCGCGACAGCCTCTGGAAACACCATATATTTT.

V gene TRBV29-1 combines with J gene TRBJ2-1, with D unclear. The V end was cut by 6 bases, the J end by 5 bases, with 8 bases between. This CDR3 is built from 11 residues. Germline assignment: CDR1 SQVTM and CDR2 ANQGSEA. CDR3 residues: CSVSRNNEQFF. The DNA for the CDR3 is TGCAGCGTATCGAGGAACAATGAGCAGTTCTTC.

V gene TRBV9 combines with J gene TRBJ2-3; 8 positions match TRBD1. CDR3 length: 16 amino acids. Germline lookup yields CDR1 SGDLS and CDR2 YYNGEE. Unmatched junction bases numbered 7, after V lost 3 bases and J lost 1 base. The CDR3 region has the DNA TGTGCCAGCAGCGAACCGACAGGGGATGGCACAGATACGCAGTATTTT. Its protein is CASSEPTGDGTDTQYF.

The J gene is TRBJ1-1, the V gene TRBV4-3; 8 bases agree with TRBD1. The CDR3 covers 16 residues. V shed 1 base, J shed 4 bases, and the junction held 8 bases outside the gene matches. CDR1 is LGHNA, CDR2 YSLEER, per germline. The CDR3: CASSQGNRGLFTEAFF. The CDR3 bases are TGCGCCAGCAGCCAAGGGAACAGGGGGTTATTCACTGAAGCTTTCTTT.

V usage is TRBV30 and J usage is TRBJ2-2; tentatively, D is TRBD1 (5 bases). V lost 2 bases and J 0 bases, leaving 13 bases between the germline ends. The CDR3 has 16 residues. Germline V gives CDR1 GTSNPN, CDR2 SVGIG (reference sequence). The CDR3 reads CAWSTPQQANTGELFF. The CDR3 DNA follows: TGTGCCTGGAGTACACCCCAACAGGCGAACACCGGGGAGCTGTTTTTT.

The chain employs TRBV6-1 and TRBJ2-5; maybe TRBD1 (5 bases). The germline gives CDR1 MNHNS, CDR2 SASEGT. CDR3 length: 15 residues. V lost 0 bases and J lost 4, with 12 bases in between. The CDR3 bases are TGTGCCAGCAGTGAAGCGCGGACATTAAGAGAGACCCAGTACTTC. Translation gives CASSEARTLRETQYF.

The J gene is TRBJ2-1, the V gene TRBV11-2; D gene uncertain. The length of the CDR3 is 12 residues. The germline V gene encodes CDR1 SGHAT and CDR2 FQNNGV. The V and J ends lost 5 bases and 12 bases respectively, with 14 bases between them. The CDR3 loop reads CASSPSGLGQFF. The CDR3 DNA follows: TGTGCCAGCAGCCCCAGTGGTCTAGGGCAGTTCTTC.

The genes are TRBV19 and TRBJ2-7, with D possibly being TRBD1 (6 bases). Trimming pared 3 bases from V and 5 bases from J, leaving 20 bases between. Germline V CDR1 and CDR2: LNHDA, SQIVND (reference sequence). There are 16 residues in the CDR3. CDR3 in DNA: TGTGCCAGTAGTATCGGAGTGGGGGCGATGTTAAACGAGCAGTACGTC. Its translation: CASSIGVGAMLNEQYV.

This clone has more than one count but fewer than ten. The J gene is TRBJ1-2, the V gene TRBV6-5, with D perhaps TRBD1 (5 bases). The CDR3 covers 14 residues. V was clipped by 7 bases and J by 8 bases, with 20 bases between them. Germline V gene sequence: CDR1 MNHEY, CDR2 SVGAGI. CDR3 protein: CASTPSGTHGGYTF. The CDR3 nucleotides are TGTGCCAGCACCCCGAGCGGGACCCACGGGGGCTACACCTTC.

This CDR3 reads CAWSVPGQPQHF. The CDR3 coding sequence is TGTGCCTGGAGTGTCCCGGGACAGCCCCAGCATTTT. V gene TRBV30 combines with J gene TRBJ1-5; D is ambiguous. The germline gives CDR1 GTSNPN, CDR2 SVGIG (reference sequence). The CDR3 is made up of 12 amino acids. V shed 0 bases and J shed 7 bases, with 7 bases lying between them.

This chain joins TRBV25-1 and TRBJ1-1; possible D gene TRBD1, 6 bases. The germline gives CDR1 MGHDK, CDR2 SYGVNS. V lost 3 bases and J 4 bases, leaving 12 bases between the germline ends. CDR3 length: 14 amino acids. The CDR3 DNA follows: TGTGCCAGCAGTGATGGGGGCGGTTTCACTGAAGCTTTCTTT. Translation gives CASSDGGGFTEAFF. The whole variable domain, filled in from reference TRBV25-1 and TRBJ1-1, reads EADIYQTPRYLVIGTGKKITLECSQTMGHDKMYWYQQDPGMELHLIHYSYGVNSTEKGDLSSESTVSRIRTEHFPLTLESARPSHTSQYLCASSDGGGFTEAFFGQGTRLTVV.

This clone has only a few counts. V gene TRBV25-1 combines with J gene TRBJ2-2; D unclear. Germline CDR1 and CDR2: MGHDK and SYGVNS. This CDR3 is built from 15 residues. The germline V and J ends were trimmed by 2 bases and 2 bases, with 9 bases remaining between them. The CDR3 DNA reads TGTGCCAGCAGTGAACGGCAGGTCAACACCGGGGAGCTGTTTTTT. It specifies CASSERQVNTGELFF. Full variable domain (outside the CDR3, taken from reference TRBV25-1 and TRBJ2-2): EADIYQTPRYLVIGTGKKITLECSQTMGHDKMYWYQQDPGMELHLIHYSYGVNSTEKGDLSSESTVSRIRTEHFPLTLESARPSHTSQYLCASSERQVNTGELFFGEGSRLTVL.

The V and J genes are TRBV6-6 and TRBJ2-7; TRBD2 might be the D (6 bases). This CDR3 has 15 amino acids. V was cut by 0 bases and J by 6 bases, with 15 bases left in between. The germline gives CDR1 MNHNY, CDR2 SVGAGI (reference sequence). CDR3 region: CASSYSVRAGGEQYF. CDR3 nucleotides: TGTGCCAGCAGTTACTCGGTCCGCGCCGGGGGCGAGCAGTACTTC.

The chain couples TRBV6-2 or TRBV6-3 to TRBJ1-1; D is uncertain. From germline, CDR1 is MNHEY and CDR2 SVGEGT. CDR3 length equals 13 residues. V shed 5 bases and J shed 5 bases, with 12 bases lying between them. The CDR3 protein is CASSDEMLTEAFF. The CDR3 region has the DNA TGTGCCAGCAGTGATGAGATGCTGACTGAAGCTTTCTTT.

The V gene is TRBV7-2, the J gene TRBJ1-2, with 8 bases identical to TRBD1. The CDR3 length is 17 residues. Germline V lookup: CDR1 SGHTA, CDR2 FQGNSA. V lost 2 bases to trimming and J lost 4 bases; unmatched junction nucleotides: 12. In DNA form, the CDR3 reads TGTGCCAGCAGCTTATGGGCGACAGGGGAATGGCCCTATGGCTACACCTTC. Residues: CASSLWATGEWPYGYTF.

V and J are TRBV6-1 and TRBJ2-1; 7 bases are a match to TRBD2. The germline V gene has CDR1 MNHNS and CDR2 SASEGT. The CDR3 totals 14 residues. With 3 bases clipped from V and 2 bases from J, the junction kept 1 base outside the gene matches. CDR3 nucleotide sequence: TGTGCCAGCAGTGACCTAGCGGCCTACAATGAGCAGTTCTTC. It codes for CASSDLAAYNEQFF.

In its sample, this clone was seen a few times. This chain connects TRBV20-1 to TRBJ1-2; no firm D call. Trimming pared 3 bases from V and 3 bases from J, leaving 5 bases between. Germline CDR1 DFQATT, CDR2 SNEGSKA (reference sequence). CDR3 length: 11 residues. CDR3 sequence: CSARLDYGYTF. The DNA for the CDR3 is TGCAGTGCTAGGTTAGACTATGGCTACACCTTC.

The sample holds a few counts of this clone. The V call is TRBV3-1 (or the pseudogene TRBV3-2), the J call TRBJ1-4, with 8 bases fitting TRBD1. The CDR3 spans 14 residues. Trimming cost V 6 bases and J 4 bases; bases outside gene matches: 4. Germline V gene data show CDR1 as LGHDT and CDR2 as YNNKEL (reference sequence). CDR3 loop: CASRAGGYNEKLFF. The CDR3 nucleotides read TGTGCCAGCAGAGCAGGGGGCTATAATGAAAAACTGTTTTTT.

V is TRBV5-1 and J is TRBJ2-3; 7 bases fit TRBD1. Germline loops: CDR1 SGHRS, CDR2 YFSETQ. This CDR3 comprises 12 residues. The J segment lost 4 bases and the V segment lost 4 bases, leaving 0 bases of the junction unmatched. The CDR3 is CASSDRADTQYF. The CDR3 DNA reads TGCGCCAGCAGCGACAGGGCAGATACGCAGTATTTT.

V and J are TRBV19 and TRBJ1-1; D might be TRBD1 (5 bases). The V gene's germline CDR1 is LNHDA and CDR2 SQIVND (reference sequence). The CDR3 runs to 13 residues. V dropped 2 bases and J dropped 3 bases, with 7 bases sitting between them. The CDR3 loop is CASSIPRDTEAFF. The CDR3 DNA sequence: TGTGCCAGTAGTATACCCAGGGACACTGAAGCTTTCTTT.

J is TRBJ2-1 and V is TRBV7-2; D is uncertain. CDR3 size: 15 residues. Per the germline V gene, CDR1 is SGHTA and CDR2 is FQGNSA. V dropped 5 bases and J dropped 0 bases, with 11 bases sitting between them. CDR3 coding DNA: TGTGCCAGCAGCCTCGACATTAGCTCCTACAATGAGCAGTTCTTC. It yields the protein CASSLDISSYNEQFF.

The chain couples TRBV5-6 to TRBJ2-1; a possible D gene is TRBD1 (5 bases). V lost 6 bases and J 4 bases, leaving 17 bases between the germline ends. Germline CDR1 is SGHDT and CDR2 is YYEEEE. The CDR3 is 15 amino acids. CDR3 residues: CASTWGGFWYNEQFF. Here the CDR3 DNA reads TGTGCCAGCACCTGGGGCGGCTTTTGGTACAATGAGCAGTTCTTC.

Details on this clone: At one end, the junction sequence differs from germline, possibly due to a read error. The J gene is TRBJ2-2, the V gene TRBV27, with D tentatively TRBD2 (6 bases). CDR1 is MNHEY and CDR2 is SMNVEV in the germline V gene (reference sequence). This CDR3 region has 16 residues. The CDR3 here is CASSSPLGLNAGELFF. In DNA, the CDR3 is TGTGCCAGCAGTTCCCCCCTGGGACTGAACGCCGGGGAGCTGTTTTTT.

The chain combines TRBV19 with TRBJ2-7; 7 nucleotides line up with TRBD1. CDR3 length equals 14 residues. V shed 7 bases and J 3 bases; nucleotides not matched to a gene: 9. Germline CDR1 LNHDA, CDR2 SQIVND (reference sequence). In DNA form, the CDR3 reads TGTGCCAGTACCGCCTACAGGGGTAGCTACGAGCAGTACTTC. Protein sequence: CASTAYRGSYEQYF.

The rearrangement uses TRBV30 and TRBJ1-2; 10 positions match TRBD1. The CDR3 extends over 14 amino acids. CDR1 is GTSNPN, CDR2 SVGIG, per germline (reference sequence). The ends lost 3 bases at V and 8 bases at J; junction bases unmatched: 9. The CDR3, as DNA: TGTGCCTGGAGCGCAGGACAGGGGGTGTCAGGCTACACCTTC. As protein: CAWSAGQGVSGYTF.